In this sample, the clone carrying this T cell receptor beta chain turned up many times. The antigen is unknown. The making of cDNA relied on 5'RACE with 10-nucleotide random UMIs. Sequencing runs each generated in excess of 180 million TCR-beta sequences derived from 15-18 subjects. TCRdb fed the 5' RACE reads into MiXCR, producing one record per CDR3 protein. The table shows about 25,000 distinct CDR3 sequences, with more than 2.5% occurring only once. This entry is derived from a study of neurological immune-mediated disorders. Germline assignment: CDR1 DFQATT and CDR2 SNEGSKA (reference sequence). The CDR3 contains 14 residues. The V end was cut by 3 bases, the J end by 1 base, with 7 bases between. General study findings and limits: Neither clinical nor MRI features showed any association with the multiple sclerosis repertoire cluster, and the authors stated that larger cohorts are needed. One related-CDR3 cluster, which may be a signature, held the repertoires of 18 of 34 multiple sclerosis patients after phylogenetic grouping.

The chain uses TRBV20-1 and TRBJ1-6; D not certain. This TCR derives from a woman aged 30 to 39 with multiple sclerosis. Specimen: PBMCs. CDR3 protein: CSASKRSYNSPLHF. In DNA, the CDR3 is TGCAGTGCTAGTAAAAGATCCTATAATTCACCCCTCCACTTT.